Presented here are 21 T cell receptor beta chains from one specimen sequenced in a study of T cells in women clearing cervical HPV infection. Libraries were prepared by immunoSEQ multiplex PCR; TCRdb keeps only in-frame clonotypes and omits some of them. The sample's table shows roughly 13,000 clones. Sequencing was performed on blood buffy coat. All receptors come from a woman between 18 and 70 years old with a cervical HPV16 infection that either progressed to CIN3+ or cleared (not recorded which).

With regard to this clone: The missing CDR3 end, 3 residues past where the read stops, is filled in from the germline J gene. V gene TRBV10-2 combines with J gene TRBJ2-3; 14 nucleotides match TRBD2. CDR3 length equals 15 residues. The V and J ends lost 8 bases and 4 bases, in that order; junction bases with no gene match: 5. CDR1 WSHSY and CDR2 SAAADI come from the germline V gene. The CDR3 DNA, read in part, is TGCGCCAGCCTAGGGACTAGCGGGAGTGCAGATACG. Translated, it gives CASLGTSGSADT. The CDR3 reads in full as CASLGTSGSADTQYF.

Comments on this clone: The junction and the germline gene differ at one end; a read error may be behind it. The read terminates 3 residues ahead of where the CDR3 ends, so the germline J gene completes it. This chain links TRBV7-8 with TRBJ1-2, with D possibly TRBD1 on 6 matching bases. CDR3 length: 15 amino acids. From germline, CDR1 is SGHVS and CDR2 FQNEAQ. CDR3 sequence: CASGFTQGINYGYTF. The sequenced CDR3 bases are TGTGCCAGCGGCTTCACGCAGGGGATTAACTATGGC.

With regard to this clone: The CDR3 extends 3 residues past the end of the read, so its final part is completed from the germline J gene. The chain combines TRBV25-1 with TRBJ2-2, with 8 bases aligning to TRBD1. The CDR3 is 14 residues long. The V and J ends lost 6 bases and 6 bases, in that order; junction bases with no gene match: 6. The V gene's germline CDR1 is MGHDK and CDR2 SYGVNS. CDR3 loop: CASRHRGDAGELFF. The covered CDR3 bases are TGTGCCAGCAGGCACAGGGGGGACGCCGGGGAG.

As to this clone: The CDR3 end falls 3 residues outside the read, so it is completed with the germline J gene. The chain links TRBV18 to TRBJ2-4; D is perhaps TRBD2 (6 bases). CDR1 and CDR2 from the germline V gene are KGHSH and LQKENI. The CDR3 sequence is 20 residues long. The sequenced part of the CDR3 DNA is TGTGCCAGCTCACCGCAGGCTTCGGGCTTACCCGGGACTCCCCGAGGCGTT. This translates into CASSPQASGLPGTPRGV. The whole CDR3 protein is CASSPQASGLPGTPRGVQYF.

Worth noting for this clone: With the read ending 3 residues before the CDR3 end, the germline J gene is used to fill in that end. The J gene is TRBJ1-4, the V gene TRBV25-1, with unresolved D. Germline CDR1 reads MGHDK; CDR2 reads SYGVNS. V was shortened by 8 bases and J by 4 bases, with 14 bases between the two germline ends. The CDR3 extends over 14 amino acids. CDR3 DNA, as far as it was read: TGTGCCAGCTCAAAAGGGTTAGGTAATGAAAAA. It translates to CASSKGLGNEK. The whole CDR3 protein reads CASSKGLGNEKLFF.

As regards this clone: The read ends 3 residues shy of where the CDR3 ends; the end is completed using the germline J gene. The chain joins TRBV2 to TRBJ2-3; D is uncertain. Trimming pared 8 bases from V and 4 bases from J, leaving 10 bases between. The CDR3 runs 12 residues. Germline V gives CDR1 SNHLY, CDR2 FYNNEI. CDR3 bases read: TGTGCCAGCGCGGTCTCGCCAGATACG. Protein sequence: CASAVSPDT. From start to end, the CDR3 is CASAVSPDTQYF.

In regard to this clone: Read data end 3 residues before the CDR3 end; the end is taken from the germline J gene. This chain joins TRBV2 and TRBJ1-1; unclear D gene. From germline, CDR1 is SNHLY and CDR2 FYNNEI. CDR3 length equals 14 residues. V was clipped by 7 bases and J by 2 bases, with 14 bases between them. The CDR3 bases that were read are TGTGCCAGCATAGCTAATGGGTTTAACACTGAA. Its translation: CASIANGFNTE. The full CDR3 reads CASIANGFNTEAFF.

As for this clone: The observed sequence ends 3 residues before the CDR3 terminus, with the missing tail filled in from the germline J gene. The chain joins TRBV7-9 to TRBJ2-7; 8 nucleotides match TRBD2. The CDR3 contains 14 residues. V dropped 6 bases and J dropped 0; count of bases not matched to a gene: 4. From germline, CDR1 is SEHNR and CDR2 FQNEAQ (reference sequence). This CDR3 is CASRRGGSSYEQYF. The sequenced part of the CDR3 DNA is TGTGCCAGCAGACGCGGGGGGAGCTCCTACGAG.

As for this clone: The read terminates 3 residues ahead of where the CDR3 ends, so the germline J gene completes it. This sequence joins TRBV28 and TRBJ2-7, with 10 bases identical to TRBD1. In germline, CDR1 is MDHEN, CDR2 SYDVKM. CDR3 length: 15 residues. The V segment lost 3 bases and the J segment 5 bases; nucleotides outside the gene matches: 7. This CDR3 reads CASSFSGTGVHEQYF. CDR3 DNA, as far as it was read: TGTGCCAGCAGTTTTTCCGGGACAGGGGTGCACGAG.

About this clone: The CDR3 is cut off 3 residues early in the read; its end comes from the germline J gene. This chain uses TRBV10-3 with TRBJ1-4, with D maybe TRBD1 (5 bases). Germline V gives CDR1 ENHRY, CDR2 SYGVKD. The CDR3 runs to 17 residues. CDR3 loop: CAISEAVWQDGANVLFF. The sequenced part of the CDR3 DNA is TGTGCCATCAGTGAGGCGGTGTGGCAGGATGGGGCCAACGTA.

With respect to this clone: The read falls 3 residues short of the CDR3 end, and the missing part is taken from the germline J gene. The chain uses TRBV2 and TRBJ1-2; perhaps TRBD1 as D (6 bases). The CDR3 totals 13 residues. CDR1 SNHLY and CDR2 FYNNEI come from the germline V gene. V dropped 7 bases and J dropped 3 bases, with 12 bases sitting between them. CDR3 sequence: CASTPNRDYGYTF. CDR3 bases read: TGTGCCAGCACTCCCAACAGGGACTATGGC.

On this clone: One junction end does not reproduce the germline sequence, and a read error may be involved. The read stops 3 residues short of the end of the CDR3; the missing end is completed from the germline J gene. This chain connects TRBV19 to TRBJ1-5, with D possibly TRBD1 on 6 matching bases. The CDR3 runs to 16 residues. CDR1 and CDR2 (germline): LNHDA, SQIVND (reference sequence). Partial CDR3 DNA: TGTGCCAGTAACCATCAAGGATCGACAGGCAAGCAGCCC. Its protein product is CASNHQGSTGKQP. Given in full, the CDR3 is CASNHQGSTGKQPQHF.

Partial CDR3 DNA: TGTGCCAGCAGTGAATTGGCGGGAGAGGGCACAGATACC. It yields the protein CASSELAGEGTDT. The whole CDR3 protein reads CASSELAGEGTDTQYF. The genes are TRBV6-1 and TRBJ2-5; 7 bases agree with TRBD2. With the read ending 3 residues before the CDR3 end, the germline J gene is used to fill in that end. Germline assignment: CDR1 MNHNS and CDR2 SASEGT. The CDR3 length is 16 residues.

As concerns this clone: The junction does not match germline at one end; this may be a read error. The read is 3 residues too short to cover the CDR3 end, so that end is filled in from the germline J gene. The chain links TRBV14 to TRBJ2-1; 8 bases match TRBD1. From germline, CDR1 is SGHDN and CDR2 FVKESK. This CDR3 is 15 amino acids long. The CDR3 is CASSQGQGRYTEQFF. The part of the CDR3 DNA that was read is TGTGCCAGCAGCCAAGGACAGGGGCGCTACACTGAG. The variable domain in full, with the rest retrieved from reference TRBV14 and TRBJ2-1, is EAGVTQFPSHSVIEKGQTVTLRCDPISGHDNLYWYRRVMGKEIKFLLHFVKESKQDESGMPNNRFLAERTGGTYSTLKVQPAELEDSGVYFCASSQGQGRYTEQFFGPGTRLTVL.

Comments on this clone: The read finishes 3 residues shy of the CDR3 end, and the germline J gene is used to complete it. The J gene is TRBJ1-1, the V gene TRBV6-4; unclear D gene. The CDR3 length is 16 residues. Germline CDR1 MRHNA, CDR2 SNTAGT. The sequenced part of the CDR3 DNA is TGTGCCAGCAGGACTAGCGGGAGTTTTGTAAGAGATACG. The encoded protein is CASRTSGSFVRDT. The whole CDR3 is CASRTSGSFVRDTAFF.

About this clone: The CDR3 end lies 3 residues beyond the end of the read and is filled in from the germline J gene. V and J are TRBV7-6 and TRBJ1-1; D is undetermined. Looked up from germline, CDR1 is SGHVS and CDR2 is FNYEAQ. V was cut by 5 bases and J by 1 base, with 11 bases left in between. The CDR3 has 14 residues. CDR3 DNA (partial): TGTGCCAGCAGCGTACACGCAGGGAACACTGAA. Protein product: CASSVHAGNTE. The entire CDR3 protein reads CASSVHAGNTEAFF.

Details on this clone: The CDR3 end is not reached by the read, which stops 3 residues before it; the germline J gene fills it in. This chain joins TRBV20-1 and TRBJ2-1; 11 nucleotides line up with TRBD1. J gave up 8 bases and V 6 bases, and 6 bases lay outside the gene matches. The germline gives CDR1 DFQATT, CDR2 SNEGSKA (reference sequence). The CDR3 is 13 amino acids. CDR3 region: CSADRGHRDEQFF. The part of the CDR3 DNA that was read is TGCAGTGCGGACAGGGGGCATCGGGATGAG.

Of note for this clone: The read finishes 3 residues shy of the CDR3 end, and the germline J gene is used to complete it. The rearrangement links TRBV10-3 to TRBJ2-3; 10 positions match TRBD2. Germline V CDR1 and CDR2: ENHRY, SYGVKD. CDR3 length: 19 residues. The CDR3 sequence is CAISSSTLLTSGNQETQYF. The DNA read from the CDR3 is TGTGCCATCAGTTCAAGTACACTTCTTACTAGCGGGAACCAAGAGACG.

In regard to this clone: Sequencing ends 3 residues short of the CDR3 end; the germline J gene provides the rest. The chain uses TRBV7-9 and TRBJ1-2; D might be TRBD1 (6 bases). Germline CDR1 reads SEHNR; CDR2 reads FQNEAQ (reference sequence). The CDR3 covers 12 residues. Incomplete CDR3 DNA: TGTGCCAGCCTGGACAGCTCCTACGGG. This translates into CASLDSSYG. The whole CDR3 protein reads CASLDSSYGYTF.

By frequency, this clone is medium-sized. The CDR3 end lies 3 residues beyond the end of the read and is filled in from the germline J gene. The rearrangement uses TRBV29-1 and TRBJ2-2, with 7 bases aligning to TRBD2. Germline V gene data show CDR1 as SQVTM and CDR2 as ANQGSEA. This CDR3 has 15 residues. After removal of 7 bases from V and 1 base from J, the junction contained 9 bases not matched to a gene. CDR3 region: CSATASGGNTGELFF. The covered CDR3 bases are TGCAGCGCTACCGCGTCGGGGGGGAACACCGGGGAG.

As concerns this clone: Read data end 3 residues before the CDR3 end; the end is taken from the germline J gene. The chain combines TRBV29-1 with TRBJ1-1; 9 bases line up with TRBD1. Germline V lookup: CDR1 SQVTM, CDR2 ANQGSEA. The trim removed 7 bases at V and 4 bases at J, leaving 7 bases unmatched. There are 13 residues in the CDR3. CDR3 residues: CSAWDRVATEAFF. The part of the CDR3 DNA that was read is TGCAGCGCTTGGGACAGGGTTGCCACTGAA.